These T cell receptor beta chains were read from a single sample in a study of blood T cell repertoires in COVID-19. Some clones are missing from TCRdb's copy, which holds only in-frame ones; the method was immunoSEQ multiplex PCR. The sample yields under 350,000 clones, around nine tenths seen once. The sample taken for sequencing was peripheral blood. The receptors derive from a man between 40 and 49 years old with acute or convalescent COVID-19. The CDR3 runs from the conserved cysteine through the conserved F or W. A D gene is named only where the DNA matches it firmly. The size entry is marked missing in some rows and otherwise reads once, few, many or a size class.

J gene: TRBJ1-1
V gene: TRBV9
clone size: few
D gene: -
CDR3 DNA: TGTGCCAGCAGCGCCCAGAACACTGAAGCTTTCTTT
CDR3 protein: CASSAQNTEAFF

J gene: TRBJ2-3
V gene: TRBV5-1
clone size: -
D gene: TRBD2
CDR3 DNA: TGCGCCAGCAGCCCTGGCGATCTAGCGGGGGCTGATACGCAGTATTTT
CDR3 protein: CASSPGDLAGADTQYF

J gene: TRBJ2-7
V gene: TRBV6-5
clone size: once
D gene: TRBD1
CDR3 DNA: TGTGCCAGCAGACAAGGGACAGCCTACGAGCAGTACTTC
CDR3 protein: CASRQGTAYEQYF

J gene: TRBJ1-1
V gene: TRBV10-1
clone size: few
D gene: -
CDR3 DNA: TGCGCCAGCACTTACAGGGTTGGGTCTGAAGCTTTCTTT
CDR3 protein: CASTYRVGSEAFF

J gene: TRBJ1-2
V gene: TRBV5-5
clone size: -
D gene: TRBD1
CDR3 DNA: TGTGCCAGCAGCTTAGGGACAGGCTATGGCTACACCTTC
CDR3 protein: CASSLGTGYGYTF

J gene: TRBJ1-2
V gene: TRBV28
clone size: -
D gene: -
CDR3 DNA: TGTGCCAGCAGTTTACTGACAGCCTATGGCTACACCTTC
CDR3 protein: CASSLLTAYGYTF

J gene: TRBJ1-5
V gene: TRBV23-1
clone size: -
D gene: TRBD1
CDR3 DNA: TGCGCCAGCAGTCAATCATTCTACACAGGGGATCAGCCCCAGCATTTT
CDR3 protein: CASSQSFYTGDQPQHF

J gene: TRBJ1-2
V gene: TRBV7-2
clone size: -
D gene: -
CDR3 DNA: TGTGCCAGCAGCCCCTACGACTTGACCCCCCAAGGCTACACCTTC
CDR3 protein: CASSPYDLTPQGYTF

J gene: TRBJ1-2
V gene: TRBV2
clone size: -
D gene: -
CDR3 DNA: TGTGCCAGCAGTTTGCGCGGGGAGAACTATGGCTACACCTTC
CDR3 protein: CASSLRGENYGYTF

J gene: TRBJ2-7
V gene: TRBV5-4
clone size: -
D gene: -
CDR3 DNA: TGTGCCAGCAGACGCGACAGAAGTAGCTACGAGCAGTACTTC
CDR3 protein: CASRRDRSSYEQYF

J gene: TRBJ1-5
V gene: TRBV19
clone size: -
D gene: -
CDR3 DNA: TGTGCCAGTAGTATAGGACAAACTAGCAATCAGCCCCAGCATTTT
CDR3 protein: CASSIGQTSNQPQHF

J gene: TRBJ2-6
V gene: TRBV2
clone size: -
D gene: TRBD1
CDR3 DNA: TGTGCCAGCAGATATGGACAGGGCCTTGGGGCCAACGTCCTGACTTTC
CDR3 protein: CASRYGQGLGANVLTF